This passage covers 6 T cell receptor beta chains from one sample sequenced in a study of shared clonotypes between healthy human individuals. CD8 cells regarded as naive lacked CD45RO, were positively chosen for CCR7, and omitted terminally differentiated effector memory CD45RA+ cells. Here immunoSEQ multiplex PCR was the method, and the copy in TCRdb shows in-frame clones only, minus some. There are roughly 2,000,000 clones in the sample; just under 95% occur only once, and more than 0.95% lies in the top ten. Sequencing was carried out using naive CD8+ T cells sorted from blood. The receptors were sampled from a man younger than 30 in good health.

The rearrangement joins TRBV9 to TRBJ2-7, with 10 nucleotides matching TRBD2. The CDR3 loop spans 15 amino acids. Germline assignment: CDR1 SGDLS and CDR2 YYNGEE. J gave up 4 bases and V 0 bases, and 4 bases lay outside the gene matches. The CDR3 DNA is TGTGCCAGCAGCGTAGACGCTAGCGGGAGATACGAGCAGTACTTC. Translation gives CASSVDASGRYEQYF. Full variable domain (rest looked up from reference TRBV9 and TRBJ2-7): DSGVTQTPKHLITATGQRVTLRCSPRSGDLSVYWYQQSLDQGLQFLIQYYNGEERAKGNILERFSAQQFPDLHSELNLSSLELGDSALYFCASSVDASGRYEQYFGPGTRLTVT.

V gene TRBV4-1 combines with J gene TRBJ1-2; weak D call: TRBD1 (5 bases). V lost 0 bases and J 1 base, leaving 15 bases between the germline ends. CDR3 length: 17 amino acids. The germline CDR1 and CDR2 sequences are MGHRA and YSYEKL. The DNA for the CDR3 is TGCGCCAGCAGCCAAGATCTCTTAGGGGAAGATAACTATGGCTACACCTTC. Protein: CASSQDLLGEDNYGYTF.

The chain joins TRBV5-6 to TRBJ1-6; D may be TRBD1 (5 bases). With 0 bases removed from V and 4 bases from J, the gap between germline ends came to 8 bases. Germline V lookup: CDR1 SGHDT, CDR2 YYEEEE. The CDR3 extends over 15 amino acids. The CDR3 coding sequence is TGTGCCAGCAGCTTGGGGGGGTTTTATAATTCACCCCTCCACTTT. Amino acid sequence: CASSLGGFYNSPLHF.

The genes are TRBV28 and TRBJ2-7, with D perhaps being TRBD1 or TRBD2 (5 bases each). The germline gives CDR1 MDHEN, CDR2 SYDVKM. Trimming took 3 bases from V and 2 from J, leaving 11 bases between them. The CDR3 is 14 amino acids. The CDR3 DNA reads TGTGCCAGCAGTTTCGGGACGGCAACCTACGAGCAGTACTTC. Its protein is CASSFGTATYEQYF.

The V and J genes are TRBV10-3 and TRBJ2-5, with D possibly being TRBD2 (7 bases). V shed 4 bases and J shed 5 bases, with 11 bases lying between them. The CDR3 sequence is 13 residues long. Per germline, CDR1 ENHRY and CDR2 SYGVKD. CDR3 nucleotides: TGTGCCATCAGTGGAGGGGGGGAGGAGACCCAGTACTTC. Translation gives CAISGGGEETQYF.

J is TRBJ2-2 and V is TRBV11-2; 7 bases map to TRBD1. Germline CDR1 reads SGHAT; CDR2 reads FQNNGV. The length of the CDR3 is 14 residues. V shed 1 base and J 7 bases; nucleotides not matched to a gene: 3. The CDR3 loop reads CASSLGQGFGELFF. The CDR3 DNA reads as TGTGCCAGCAGCTTAGGACAGGGATTCGGGGAGCTGTTTTTT.